Shown below are 17 T cell receptor beta chains from a single sample sequenced in a study of cytomegalovirus exposure and HLA in healthy donors. The primer mix had 60 Vbeta and 13 Jbeta primers. Generated by immunoSEQ multiplex PCR, the TCRdb table keeps only in-frame clones and is missing some. The sample contains about 170,000 clones, 73% of which appear only once. The source material was PBMCs. These TCRs come from a young woman in good health and CMV-seropositive.

The rearrangement links TRBV7-8 to TRBJ2-1; D gene ambiguous. Germline lookup yields CDR1 SGHVS and CDR2 FQNEAQ. This CDR3 is built from 15 residues. The ends were cut back, 5 bases at V and 3 bases at J, with 14 bases in the middle. Here the CDR3 DNA reads TGTGCCAGCAGCGAAACAAGACCAGGCTACAATGAGCAGTTCTTC. It codes for CASSETRPGYNEQFF.

The V call is TRBV9, the J call TRBJ2-1; D might be TRBD2 (6 bases). The CDR3 is 15 amino acids. Per germline, CDR1 SGDLS and CDR2 YYNGEE. V gave up 0 bases and J gave up 3 bases, with 10 bases separating them. CDR3 nucleotide sequence: TGTGCCAGCAGCGTAGTGGGGAGGAACTACAATGAGCAGTTCTTC. Translation gives CASSVVGRNYNEQFF.

V is TRBV25-1 and J is TRBJ1-6, with D tentatively TRBD1 (6 bases). The CDR3 contains 14 residues. Germline V gene lookup returns CDR1 MGHDK and CDR2 SYGVNS. The V gene lost 1 base and the J gene lost 9 bases, with 10 bases spanning the gap. The CDR3: CASSEFGGGSPLHF. Written as DNA, the CDR3 is TGTGCCAGCAGTGAATTTGGGGGCGGTTCACCCCTCCACTTT.

This clone was seen only a few times. The rearrangement joins TRBV7-2 to TRBJ1-3, with 9 bases lining up with TRBD1. This CDR3 comprises 17 residues. Germline CDR1 is SGHTA and CDR2 is FQGNSA. Germline trimming cut 5 bases from V and 0 bases from J; bases unmatched to any gene: 8. CDR3 sequence reads: CASSGGQGLSSGNTIYF. DNA of the CDR3: TGTGCCAGCAGCGGGGGACAGGGTTTGAGCTCTGGAAACACCATATATTTT.

The V gene is TRBV7-2, the J gene TRBJ2-3; 8 nucleotides line up with TRBD1. The CDR3 has 14 residues. V lost 3 bases to trimming and J lost 4 bases; unmatched junction nucleotides: 3. Germline V gene sequence: CDR1 SGHTA, CDR2 FQGNSA. CDR3 sequence: CASSLQGAPDTQYF. In DNA, the CDR3 is TGTGCCAGCAGCTTGCAGGGGGCCCCAGATACGCAGTATTTT.

The DNA for the CDR3 is TGTGCCAGCAGTTACTCCCGGGAGACTGAAGCTTTCTTT. Its protein product is CASSYSRETEAFF. The V call is TRBV6-5, the J call TRBJ1-1; D unclear. Looked up from germline, CDR1 is MNHEY and CDR2 is SVGAGI. Trimming removed 0 bases from V and 5 bases from J, with 7 bases in between. The CDR3 totals 13 residues.

The chain carries TRBV2 and TRBJ2-1; TRBD2 agrees at 9 bases. V shed 6 bases, J shed 8 bases, and the junction held 8 bases outside the gene matches. The germline CDR1 and CDR2 sequences are SNHLY and FYNNEI. There are 14 residues in the CDR3. In DNA, the CDR3 is TGTGCCAGCAGCTTAGCGGGGGTTACCGATGAGCAGTTCTTC. Amino acids: CASSLAGVTDEQFF.

The chain employs TRBV7-2 and TRBJ2-7; the match to TRBD1 covers 7 bases. V lost 8 bases to trimming and J lost 5 bases; unmatched junction nucleotides: 6. Germline V gene lookup returns CDR1 SGHTA and CDR2 FQGNSA. The CDR3 spans 12 residues. CDR3 sequence (DNA): TGTGCCAGCCTTGGGGACAGAAACGAGCAGTACTTC. Residues: CASLGDRNEQYF.

V gene TRBV7-9 combines with J gene TRBJ2-6; the match to TRBD1 covers 7 bases. The trim removed 7 bases at V and 4 bases at J, leaving 4 bases unmatched. The CDR3 sequence is 14 residues long. Germline CDR1 and CDR2: SEHNR and FQNEAQ (reference sequence). This chain's CDR3 is CASKGAAGANVLTF. As DNA, the CDR3 is TGTGCCAGCAAGGGGGCGGCAGGGGCCAACGTCCTGACTTTC.

There are a few counts of this clone. The chain carries TRBV7-2 and TRBJ1-6; D is unclear. The CDR3 sequence is 13 residues long. V lost 3 bases and J lost 7, with 7 bases in between. CDR1 and CDR2 (germline): SGHTA, FQGNSA. As DNA, the CDR3 is TGTGCCAGCAGCTTCCTCGAGAATTCACCCCTCCACTTT. As protein: CASSFLENSPLHF.

V gene TRBV7-9 combines with J gene TRBJ2-3; perhaps TRBD2 as D (5 bases). The V gene lost 6 bases and the J gene lost 0 bases, with 22 bases spanning the gap. The CDR3 runs to 18 residues. Per germline, CDR1 SEHNR and CDR2 FQNEAQ (reference sequence). The CDR3 nucleotides are TGTGCCAGCAGAGCGGCCAGAGGGCGAGGCTTAAGCACAGATACGCAGTATTTT. Its translation: CASRAARGRGLSTDTQYF.

The chain recombines TRBV18 with TRBJ2-5, with TRBD1 identical over 10 bases. The CDR3 contains 15 residues. The V segment lost 3 bases and the J segment 4 bases; nucleotides outside the gene matches: 5. The germline CDR1 and CDR2 sequences are KGHSH and LQKENI. In DNA form, the CDR3 reads TGTGCCAGCTCACCTCGGGACAGGGGAAGAGAGACCCAGTACTTC. Translating gives CASSPRDRGRETQYF.

In regard to this clone: One junction end disagrees with the germline gene, perhaps due to a read error. V gene TRBV4-2 combines with J gene TRBJ2-7, with a tentative D call TRBD1 (6 bases). The germline V gene has CDR1 LGHNA and CDR2 YNFKEQ. The CDR3 is 12 residues long. This CDR3 is CASSQDGRGRRF. CDR3 nucleotides: TGTGCCAGCAGCCAAGACGGCAGGGGTAGAAGGTTC.

A few counts support this clone. The chain employs TRBV5-4 and TRBJ2-3, with 7 bases that match TRBD1. CDR1 and CDR2 (germline): SGHNT, YYREEE (reference sequence). CDR3 length equals 14 residues. The V segment lost 4 bases and the J segment 5 bases; nucleotides outside the gene matches: 7. As DNA, the CDR3 is TGTGCCAGCAGCCAGAAGGGGGCGGGAGATACGCAGTATTTT. It translates to CASSQKGAGDTQYF.

The chain employs TRBV7-9 and TRBJ2-1; tentatively, D is TRBD2 (5 bases). Trimming stripped 1 base from V and 9 bases from J, with 7 bases between. This CDR3 comprises 12 residues. Germline V lookup: CDR1 SEHNR, CDR2 FQNEAQ (reference sequence). CDR3 in amino acids: CASSLVGGEQFF. In DNA form, the CDR3 reads TGTGCCAGCAGCTTAGTCGGAGGTGAGCAGTTCTTC.

The CDR3 sequence: CASSPPGAGGNNEQFF. For the CDR3, the DNA is TGTGCCAGCTCACCACCTGGGGCGGGGGGAAACAATGAGCAGTTCTTC. The chain uses TRBV18 and TRBJ2-1; TRBD2 agrees at 8 bases. This CDR3 spans 16 amino acids. Unmatched junction bases numbered 6, after V lost 0 bases and J lost 5 bases. Germline values: CDR1 KGHSH, CDR2 LQKENI.

V and J are TRBV9 and TRBJ2-1; weak D call: TRBD2 (7 bases). The ends were cut back, 2 bases at V and 3 bases at J, with 12 bases in the middle. CDR1 and CDR2 from the germline V gene are SGDLS and YYNGEE. The CDR3 is 15 amino acids. The CDR3 region has the DNA TGTGCCAGCAGCGTGTCGGGGGGCATCTACAATGAGCAGTTCTTC. Its protein product is CASSVSGGIYNEQFF.